These T cell receptor beta chains were read from a single sample in a study of cytomegalovirus exposure and HLA in healthy donors. TCRdb keeps only in-frame clones here, not all; method: immunoSEQ multiplex PCR. The sample has about 130,000 clones; 75% to 85% are singletons. The material sequenced was PBMCs. Receptors originate from a man aged 35 to 55 in good health and CMV-seronegative. Both conserved end residues are part of each CDR3. Each record gives: V gene, J gene, D gene, clone size, CDR3 DNA, CDR3 protein. The D gene is left open where the match is weak. The size entry is marked missing in some rows and otherwise reads once, few, many or a size class.

v_gene: TRBV7-8
j_gene: TRBJ1-2
d_gene: .
abundance: .
CDR3nt: TGTGCCAGCAGCTTGGACGGAGGAGGTTGGACCTTC
CDR3aa: CASSLDGGGWTF

v_gene: TRBV6-5
j_gene: TRBJ2-7
d_gene: TRBD1
abundance: .
CDR3nt: TGTGCCAGCAGTTACTCCACAGGGGGCGGGTACGAGCAGTACTTC
CDR3aa: CASSYSTGGGYEQYF

v_gene: TRBV7-9
j_gene: TRBJ2-5
d_gene: TRBD1
abundance: .
CDR3nt: TGTGCCAGCAGCCTCAACCGATGGGACAGTCAATTCCAAGAGACCCAGTACTTC
CDR3aa: CASSLNRWDSQFQETQYF

v_gene: TRBV5-4
j_gene: TRBJ2-3
d_gene: TRBD2
abundance: .
CDR3nt: TGTGCCAGCAGCTCCCGACTAGCGGGAGGGAGCACAGATACGCAGTATTTT
CDR3aa: CASSSRLAGGSTDTQYF

v_gene: TRBV10-3
j_gene: TRBJ1-5
d_gene: .
abundance: once
CDR3nt: TGTGCCATCGGGGGGGACACTCTAGACAATCAGCCCCAGCATTTT
CDR3aa: CAIGGDTLDNQPQHF

v_gene: TRBV27
j_gene: TRBJ2-6
d_gene: TRBD1
abundance: .
CDR3nt: TGTGCCAGCCGAGGACAGGGACAGAGCTCTGGGGCCAACGTCCTGACTTTC
CDR3aa: CASRGQGQSSGANVLTF

v_gene: TRBV5-6
j_gene: TRBJ2-2
d_gene: TRBD1
abundance: .
CDR3nt: TGTGCCAGCACCGCACAGGGGACGAACACCGGGGAGCTGTTTTTT
CDR3aa: CASTAQGTNTGELFF

v_gene: TRBV2
j_gene: TRBJ2-2
d_gene: TRBD1
abundance: .
CDR3nt: TGTGCCAGCAGAGAAACAGGGGCCGGGGAGCTGTTTTTT
CDR3aa: CASRETGAGELFF

v_gene: TRBV7-9
j_gene: TRBJ2-5
d_gene: TRBD2
abundance: .
CDR3nt: TGTGCCAGCATCATATTAGCGGGAAAGGCAGAGACCCAGTACTTC
CDR3aa: CASIILAGKAETQYF

v_gene: TRBV5-1
j_gene: TRBJ2-5
d_gene: TRBD1
abundance: .
CDR3nt: TGCGCCAGCGGCGGCGGACAGGTTGGGGAGACCCAGTACTTC
CDR3aa: CASGGGQVGETQYF

v_gene: TRBV5-1
j_gene: TRBJ2-6
d_gene: TRBD2
abundance: .
CDR3nt: TGCGCCAGCAGCTTTGTTCCAGCGGGAGTATCTGGGGCCAACGTCCTGACTTTC
CDR3aa: CASSFVPAGVSGANVLTF

v_gene: TRBV28
j_gene: TRBJ2-2
d_gene: TRBD2
abundance: few
CDR3nt: TGTGCCAGCAGTCGGCCCGGGACTAGCGTTGGTACCGGGGAGCTGTTTTTT
CDR3aa: CASSRPGTSVGTGELFF

v_gene: TRBV19
j_gene: TRBJ2-1
d_gene: TRBD2
abundance: .
CDR3nt: TGTGCCAGTCAGCTAGCGGGACCCAATGAGCAGTTCTTC
CDR3aa: CASQLAGPNEQFF

v_gene: TRBV29-1
j_gene: TRBJ2-1
d_gene: .
abundance: .
CDR3nt: TGCAGCGTTGAGGGGGGGACAACTTTCTACAATGAGCAGTTCTTC
CDR3aa: CSVEGGTTFYNEQFF

v_gene: TRBV30
j_gene: TRBJ1-1
d_gene: .
abundance: .
CDR3nt: TGTGCCTGGAGTAGGCAGGAGAACACTGAAGCTTTCTTT
CDR3aa: CAWSRQENTEAFF

v_gene: TRBV5-1
j_gene: TRBJ1-2
d_gene: .
abundance: .
CDR3nt: TGCGCCAGCAGCTTGGATGTGGGCGCCCGCTATGGCTACACCTTC
CDR3aa: CASSLDVGARYGYTF

v_gene: TRBV29-1
j_gene: TRBJ1-1
d_gene: .
abundance: .
CDR3nt: TGCAGCGTTGACAGGGTTAACACTGAAGCTTTCTTT
CDR3aa: CSVDRVNTEAFF

v_gene: TRBV27
j_gene: TRBJ2-3
d_gene: .
abundance: .
CDR3nt: TGTGCCGGCCCCAGGGCAGATACGCAGTATTTT
CDR3aa: CAGPRADTQYF

v_gene: TRBV18
j_gene: TRBJ2-3
d_gene: TRBD2
abundance: .
CDR3nt: TGTGCCAGCTCACCGCGGGGGGCGAGCACAGATACGCAGTATTTT
CDR3aa: CASSPRGASTDTQYF

v_gene: TRBV5-1
j_gene: TRBJ1-6
d_gene: .
abundance: .
CDR3nt: TGCGCCAGCAGCTTCGGGGTATCGGATTCACCCCTCCACTTT
CDR3aa: CASSFGVSDSPLHF

v_gene: TRBV15
j_gene: TRBJ1-1
d_gene: TRBD1
abundance: .
CDR3nt: TGTGCCACCAGCAGAGGGGCCGGGACAGGGGACACTGAAGCTTTCTTT
CDR3aa: CATSRGAGTGDTEAFF

v_gene: TRBV6-5
j_gene: TRBJ1-2
d_gene: TRBD1
abundance: .
CDR3nt: TGTGCCAGCAGTAAGGGACAGGCTAACTATGGCTACACCTTC
CDR3aa: CASSKGQANYGYTF

v_gene: TRBV7-8
j_gene: TRBJ1-1
d_gene: .
abundance: .
CDR3nt: TGTGCCAGCACCCCGGCCTTGATGAGGACTGAAGCTTTCTTT
CDR3aa: CASTPALMRTEAFF

v_gene: TRBV19
j_gene: TRBJ2-1
d_gene: .
abundance: few
CDR3nt: TGTGCCAGTACCGACAGGTTCGATGAGCAGTTCTTC
CDR3aa: CASTDRFDEQFF

v_gene: TRBV30
j_gene: TRBJ2-7
d_gene: .
abundance: once
CDR3nt: TGTGCCTGGAGTGTAACTCATTACGAGCAGTACTTC
CDR3aa: CAWSVTHYEQYF

v_gene: TRBV19
j_gene: TRBJ1-5
d_gene: TRBD1
abundance: .
CDR3nt: TGTGCCAGTAGTTCCCCCCAACGGACAGGGAGGTGGGTAGTAAGCAATCAGCCCCAGCATTTT
CDR3aa: CASSSPQRTGRWVVSNQPQHF

v_gene: TRBV6-5
j_gene: TRBJ2-1
d_gene: .
abundance: .
CDR3nt: TGTGCCAGCAGAAAATTACAAGAGCAGTTCTTC
CDR3aa: CASRKLQEQFF

v_gene: TRBV7-9
j_gene: TRBJ2-5
d_gene: TRBD1
abundance: .
CDR3nt: TGTGCCAGCAGCTTAGTTGGACAGGGGAAAGAGACCCAGTACTTC
CDR3aa: CASSLVGQGKETQYF

v_gene: TRBV30
j_gene: TRBJ1-2
d_gene: .
abundance: .
CDR3nt: TGTGCCTGGAGTGTGGGGCAGCGCTACACCTTC
CDR3aa: CAWSVGQRYTF

v_gene: TRBV29-1
j_gene: TRBJ2-5
d_gene: .
abundance: .
CDR3nt: TGCAGCGTTGCTGAACACGAAGAGACCCAGTACTTC
CDR3aa: CSVAEHEETQYF

v_gene: TRBV6-6
j_gene: TRBJ2-1
d_gene: TRBD2
abundance: .
CDR3nt: TGTGCCAGCAGCGGTGGAGGAGCGGGAGTCTACAATGAGCAGTTCTTC
CDR3aa: CASSGGGAGVYNEQFF

v_gene: TRBV28
j_gene: TRBJ1-2
d_gene: .
abundance: .
CDR3nt: TGTGCCAGCAGTTCGGGCCCACAGGGAAGGGGCACTAACTATGGCTACACCTTC
CDR3aa: CASSSGPQGRGTNYGYTF

v_gene: TRBV2
j_gene: TRBJ1-3
d_gene: .
abundance: .
CDR3nt: TGTGCCAGCAGTGGGACAGTAGGAAACACCATATATTTT
CDR3aa: CASSGTVGNTIYF

v_gene: TRBV6-7
j_gene: TRBJ2-7
d_gene: .
abundance: .
CDR3nt: TGTGCCACCCGGGCCGCGGGTCTATACTACGAGCAGTACTTC
CDR3aa: CATRAAGLYYEQYF

v_gene: TRBV7-6
j_gene: TRBJ2-3
d_gene: TRBD1
abundance: .
CDR3nt: TGTGCCAGCAGCTCCGCAGGGGGCGTTGGTACAGATACGCAGTATTTT
CDR3aa: CASSSAGGVGTDTQYF

v_gene: TRBV2
j_gene: TRBJ2-7
d_gene: TRBD1
abundance: .
CDR3nt: TGTGCCAGCAGCGGGTTACAGGGGCCCTACGAGCAGTACTTC
CDR3aa: CASSGLQGPYEQYF

v_gene: TRBV9
j_gene: TRBJ2-7
d_gene: .
abundance: .
CDR3nt: TGTGCCAGCAGCCTAAGGGCGGGGTCCCCATACGAGCAGTACTTC
CDR3aa: CASSLRAGSPYEQYF

v_gene: TRBV7-9
j_gene: TRBJ2-2
d_gene: .
abundance: .
CDR3nt: TGTGCCAGCAGCTCGACCGGGGAGCTGTTTTTT
CDR3aa: CASSSTGELFF

v_gene: TRBV7-9
j_gene: TRBJ1-6
d_gene: TRBD1
abundance: .
CDR3nt: TGTGCCAGCAGCTTCGGGACAGGGGGCACGAATTCACCCCTCCACTTT
CDR3aa: CASSFGTGGTNSPLHF

v_gene: TRBV7-9
j_gene: TRBJ1-2
d_gene: TRBD1
abundance: .
CDR3nt: TGTGCCAGCAGCTCATTAGGCGACAGGGCCAGCTATGGCTACACCTTC
CDR3aa: CASSSLGDRASYGYTF

v_gene: TRBV28
j_gene: TRBJ1-2
d_gene: TRBD1
abundance: .
CDR3nt: TGTGCCAGCAGGAGACAGGGGGAAGTCTATGGCTACACCTTC
CDR3aa: CASRRQGEVYGYTF

v_gene: TRBV5-4
j_gene: TRBJ2-7
d_gene: TRBD2
abundance: .
CDR3nt: TGTGCCAGCAGCTCGTTAGCGGGGGGGTCGCACCCCTACGAGCAGTACTTC
CDR3aa: CASSSLAGGSHPYEQYF

v_gene: TRBV10-1
j_gene: TRBJ2-5
d_gene: .
abundance: .
CDR3nt: TGCGCCAGCAGTGTGTTTGGGAGGCAAGAGACCCAGTACTTC
CDR3aa: CASSVFGRQETQYF